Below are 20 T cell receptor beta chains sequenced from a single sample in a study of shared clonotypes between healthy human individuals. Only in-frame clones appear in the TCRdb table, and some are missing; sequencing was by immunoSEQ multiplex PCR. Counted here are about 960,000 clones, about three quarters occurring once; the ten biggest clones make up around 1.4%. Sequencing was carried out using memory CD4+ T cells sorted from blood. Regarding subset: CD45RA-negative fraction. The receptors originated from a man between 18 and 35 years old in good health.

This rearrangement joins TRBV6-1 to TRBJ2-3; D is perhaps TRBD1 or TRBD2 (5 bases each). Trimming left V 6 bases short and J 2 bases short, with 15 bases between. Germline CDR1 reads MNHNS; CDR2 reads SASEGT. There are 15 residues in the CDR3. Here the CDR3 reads CASRPGTKYTDTQYF. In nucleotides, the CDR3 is TGTGCCAGCAGACCCGGGACCAAATACACAGATACGCAGTATTTT.

The CDR3 spells CASTTGANVLTF. For the CDR3, the DNA is TGTGCCAGCACAACTGGGGCCAACGTCCTGACTTTC. The rearrangement links TRBV9 to TRBJ2-6; D gene uncertain. Trimming stripped 6 bases from V and 2 bases from J, with 3 bases between. Germline assignment: CDR1 SGDLS and CDR2 YYNGEE. The CDR3 consists of 12 residues.

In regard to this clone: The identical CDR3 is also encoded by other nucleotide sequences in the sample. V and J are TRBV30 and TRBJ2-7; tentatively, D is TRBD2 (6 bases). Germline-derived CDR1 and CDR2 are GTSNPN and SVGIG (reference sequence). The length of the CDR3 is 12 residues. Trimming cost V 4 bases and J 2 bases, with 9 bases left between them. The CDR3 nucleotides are TGTGCCTGGACCCGCGGGACCTACGAGCAGTACTTC. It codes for CAWTRGTYEQYF.

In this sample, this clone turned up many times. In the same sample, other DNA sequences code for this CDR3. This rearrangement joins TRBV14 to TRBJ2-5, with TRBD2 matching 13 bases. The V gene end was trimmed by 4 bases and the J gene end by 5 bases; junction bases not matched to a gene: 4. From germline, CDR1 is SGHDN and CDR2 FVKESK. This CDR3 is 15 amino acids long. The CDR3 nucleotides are TGTGCCAGCAGCCGGACTAGCGGGAGAGAGGAGACCCAGTACTTC. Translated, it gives CASSRTSGREETQYF.

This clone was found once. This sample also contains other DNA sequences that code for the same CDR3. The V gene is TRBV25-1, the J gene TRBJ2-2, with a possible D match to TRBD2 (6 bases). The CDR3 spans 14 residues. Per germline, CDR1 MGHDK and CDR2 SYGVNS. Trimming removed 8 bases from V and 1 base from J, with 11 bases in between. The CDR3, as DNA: TGTGCCAGCTCCCGGGGAGGGAACACCGGGGAGCTGTTTTTT. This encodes CASSRGGNTGELFF.

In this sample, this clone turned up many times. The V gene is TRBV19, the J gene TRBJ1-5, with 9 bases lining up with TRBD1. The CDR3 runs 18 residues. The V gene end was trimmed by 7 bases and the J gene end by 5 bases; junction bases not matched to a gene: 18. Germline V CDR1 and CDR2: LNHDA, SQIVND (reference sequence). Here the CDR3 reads CASTPWGTGGAGDQPQHF. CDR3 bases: TGTGCCAGTACCCCGTGGGGAACAGGGGGCGCAGGGGATCAGCCCCAGCATTTT.

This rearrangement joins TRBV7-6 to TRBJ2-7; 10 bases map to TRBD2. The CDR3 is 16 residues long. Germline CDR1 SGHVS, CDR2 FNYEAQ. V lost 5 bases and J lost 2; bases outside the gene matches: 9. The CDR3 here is CASSPRGSGGAYEQYF. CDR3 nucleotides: TGTGCCAGCAGCCCCAGAGGAAGCGGGGGGGCCTACGAGCAGTACTTC.

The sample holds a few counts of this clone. CDR3 loop: CASSPIGQGPNQPQHF. The CDR3 DNA reads TGTGCCAGCAGTCCGATCGGACAGGGGCCGAACCAGCCCCAGCATTTT. The chain carries TRBV27 and TRBJ1-5, with 9 bases fitting TRBD1. V lost 5 bases and J lost 7; bases outside the gene matches: 12. The CDR3 contains 16 residues. The germline V gene has CDR1 MNHEY and CDR2 SMNVEV (reference sequence).

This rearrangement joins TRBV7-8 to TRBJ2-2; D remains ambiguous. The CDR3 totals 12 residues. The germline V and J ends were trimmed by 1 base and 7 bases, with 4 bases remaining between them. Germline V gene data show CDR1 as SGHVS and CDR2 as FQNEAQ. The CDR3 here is CASSLVGGELFF. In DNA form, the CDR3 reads TGTGCCAGCAGCTTAGTGGGCGGGGAGCTGTTTTTT.

This CDR3 is CASSWVLKATEAFF. The CDR3 DNA reads as TGTGCCAGCAGCTGGGTTCTAAAAGCCACTGAAGCTTTCTTT. J is TRBJ1-1 and V is TRBV6-6; D is unresolved. The V gene lost 6 bases and the J gene lost 4 bases, with 15 bases spanning the gap. The CDR3 runs to 14 residues. Germline CDR1 and CDR2: MNHNY and SVGAGI (reference sequence).

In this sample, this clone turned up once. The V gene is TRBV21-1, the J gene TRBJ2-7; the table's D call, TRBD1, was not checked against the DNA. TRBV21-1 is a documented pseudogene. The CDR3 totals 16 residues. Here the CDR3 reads CASSKEEQGATYEQYF. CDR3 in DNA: TGTGCCAGCAGCAAAGAGGAACAGGGGGCAACCTACGAGCAGTACTTC.

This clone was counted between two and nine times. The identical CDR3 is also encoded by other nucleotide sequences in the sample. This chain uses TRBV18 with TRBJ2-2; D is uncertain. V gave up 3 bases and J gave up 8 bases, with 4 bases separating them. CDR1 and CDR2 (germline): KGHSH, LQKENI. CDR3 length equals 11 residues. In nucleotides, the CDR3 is TGTGCCAGCTCACCCCTTGGGGAGCTGTTTTTT. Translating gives CASSPLGELFF.

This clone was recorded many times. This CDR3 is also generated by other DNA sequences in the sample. The CDR3 DNA reads as TGTGCCAGCAGTTTAGCGGGGGGAAACACCGGGGAGCTGTTTTTT. This gives the protein CASSLAGGNTGELFF. The chain employs TRBV2 and TRBJ2-2, with 10 bases fitting TRBD2. The germline CDR1 and CDR2 sequences are SNHLY and FYNNEI. The CDR3 covers 15 residues. V lost 5 bases, J lost 2 bases, and 2 bases stayed unmatched.

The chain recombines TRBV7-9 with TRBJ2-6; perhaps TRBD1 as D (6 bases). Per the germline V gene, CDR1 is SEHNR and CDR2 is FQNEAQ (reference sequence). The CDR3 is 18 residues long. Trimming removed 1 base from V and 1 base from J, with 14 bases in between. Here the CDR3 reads CASSLDRVEWSGANVLTF. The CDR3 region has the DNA TGTGCCAGCAGCTTAGACAGGGTCGAGTGGTCTGGGGCCAACGTCCTGACTTTC.

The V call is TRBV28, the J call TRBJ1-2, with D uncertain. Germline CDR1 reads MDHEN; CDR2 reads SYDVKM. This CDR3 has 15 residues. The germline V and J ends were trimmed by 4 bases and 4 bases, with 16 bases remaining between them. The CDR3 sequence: CASSSTTTNGYGYTF. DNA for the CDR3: TGTGCCAGCAGTTCCACCACAACGAACGGCTATGGCTACACCTTC.

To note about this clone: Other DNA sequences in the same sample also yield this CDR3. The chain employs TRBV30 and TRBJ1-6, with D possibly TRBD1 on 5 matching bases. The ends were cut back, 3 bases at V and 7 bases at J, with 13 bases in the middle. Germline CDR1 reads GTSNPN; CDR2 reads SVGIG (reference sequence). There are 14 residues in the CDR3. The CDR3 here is CAWRTTGDNSPLHF. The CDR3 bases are TGTGCCTGGAGAACGACGGGGGACAATTCACCCCTCCACTTT.

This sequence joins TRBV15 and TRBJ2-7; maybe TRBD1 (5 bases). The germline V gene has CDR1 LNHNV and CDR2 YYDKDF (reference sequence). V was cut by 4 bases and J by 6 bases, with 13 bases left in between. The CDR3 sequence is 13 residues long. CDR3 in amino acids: CATSTMIRGEQYF. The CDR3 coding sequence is TGTGCCACCAGCACGATGATAAGGGGCGAGCAGTACTTC.

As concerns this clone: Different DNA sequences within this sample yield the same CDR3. The CDR3 protein is CASSLGLAGTTDTQYF. The CDR3 nucleotides read TGTGCCAGCAGCTTAGGGCTAGCGGGGACCACAGATACGCAGTATTTT. This chain joins TRBV11-2 and TRBJ2-3; 9 bases are a match to TRBD2. J gave up 2 bases and V 1 base, and 4 bases lay outside the gene matches. Germline V CDR1 and CDR2: SGHAT, FQNNGV. The CDR3 length is 16 residues. Drawing the rest from reference TRBV11-2 and TRBJ2-3, the complete variable domain is EAGVAQSPRYKIIEKRQSVAFWCNPISGHATLYWYQQILGQGPKLLIQFQNNGVVDDSQLPKDRFSAERLKGVDSTLKIQPAKLEDSAVYLCASSLGLAGTTDTQYFGPGTRLTVL.

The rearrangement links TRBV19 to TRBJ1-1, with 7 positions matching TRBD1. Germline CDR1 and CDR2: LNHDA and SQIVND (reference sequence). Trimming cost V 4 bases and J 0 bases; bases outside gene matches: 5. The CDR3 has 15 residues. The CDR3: CASSTSDRLNTEAFF. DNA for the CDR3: TGTGCCAGTAGTACCTCGGACAGGCTGAACACTGAAGCTTTCTTT.

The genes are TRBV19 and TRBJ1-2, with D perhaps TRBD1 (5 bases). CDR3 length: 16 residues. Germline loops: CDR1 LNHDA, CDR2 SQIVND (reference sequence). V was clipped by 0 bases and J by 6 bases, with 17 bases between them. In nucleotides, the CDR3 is TGTGCCAGTAGTATAGAGCCGGGACTGCCTTTGGATGGCTACACCTTC. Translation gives CASSIEPGLPLDGYTF.